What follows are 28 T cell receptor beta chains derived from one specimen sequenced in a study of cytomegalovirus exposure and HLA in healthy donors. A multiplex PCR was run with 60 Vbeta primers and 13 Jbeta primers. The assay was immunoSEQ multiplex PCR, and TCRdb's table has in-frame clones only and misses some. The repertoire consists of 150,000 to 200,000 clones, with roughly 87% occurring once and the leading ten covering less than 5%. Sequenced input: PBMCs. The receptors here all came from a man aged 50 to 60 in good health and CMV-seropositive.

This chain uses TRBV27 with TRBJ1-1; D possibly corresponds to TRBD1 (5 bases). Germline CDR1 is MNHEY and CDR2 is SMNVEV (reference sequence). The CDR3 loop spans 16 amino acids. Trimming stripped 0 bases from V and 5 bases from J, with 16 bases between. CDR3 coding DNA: TGTGCCAGCAGTTTATCGGGATCAGGGTGGGCGACTGAAGCTTTCTTT. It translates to CASSLSGSGWATEAFF.

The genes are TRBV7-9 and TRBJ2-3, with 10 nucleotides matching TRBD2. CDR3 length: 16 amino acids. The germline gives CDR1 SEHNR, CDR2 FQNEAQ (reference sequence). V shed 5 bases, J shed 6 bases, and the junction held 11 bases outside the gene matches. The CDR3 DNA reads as TGTGCCAGCAGCGACGAACCGGGACTAGCGACGGATACGCAGTATTTT. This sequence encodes CASSDEPGLATDTQYF.

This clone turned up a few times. CDR3 amino acids: CASSIWSHTGNTIYF. CDR3 in DNA: TGTGCCAGTAGTATCTGGAGCCATACTGGAAACACCATATATTTT. This chain links TRBV19 with TRBJ1-3; D unresolved. Germline V CDR1 and CDR2: LNHDA, SQIVND (reference sequence). Trimming took 3 bases from V and 2 from J, leaving 11 bases between them. The length of the CDR3 is 15 residues.

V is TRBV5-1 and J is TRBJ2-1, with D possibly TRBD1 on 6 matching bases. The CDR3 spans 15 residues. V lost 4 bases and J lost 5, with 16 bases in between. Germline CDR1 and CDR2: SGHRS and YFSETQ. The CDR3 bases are TGCGCCAGCAGCCCTTATGGACAGATTAACAATGAGCAGTTCTTC. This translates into CASSPYGQINNEQFF.

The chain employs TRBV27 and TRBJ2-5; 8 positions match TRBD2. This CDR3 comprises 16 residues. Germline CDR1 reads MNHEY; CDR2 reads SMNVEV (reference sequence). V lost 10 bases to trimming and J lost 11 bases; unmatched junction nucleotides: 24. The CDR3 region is CANIPSGRAYIREQYF. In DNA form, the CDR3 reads TGTGCCAATATACCTTCCGGGAGGGCCTATATTAGGGAGCAGTACTTC.

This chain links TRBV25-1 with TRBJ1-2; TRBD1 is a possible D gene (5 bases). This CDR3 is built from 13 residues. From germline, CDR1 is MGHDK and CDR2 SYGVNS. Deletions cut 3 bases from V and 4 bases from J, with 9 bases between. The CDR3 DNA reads TGTGCCAGCAGTGAGGGGCTAGGCTATGGCTACACCTTC. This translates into CASSEGLGYGYTF.

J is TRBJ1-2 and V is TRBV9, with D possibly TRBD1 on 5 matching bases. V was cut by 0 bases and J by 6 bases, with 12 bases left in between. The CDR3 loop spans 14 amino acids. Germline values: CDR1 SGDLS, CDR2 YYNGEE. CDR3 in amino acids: CASSVDGGRDGYTF. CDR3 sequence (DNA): TGTGCCAGCAGCGTAGACGGGGGACGGGATGGCTACACCTTC.

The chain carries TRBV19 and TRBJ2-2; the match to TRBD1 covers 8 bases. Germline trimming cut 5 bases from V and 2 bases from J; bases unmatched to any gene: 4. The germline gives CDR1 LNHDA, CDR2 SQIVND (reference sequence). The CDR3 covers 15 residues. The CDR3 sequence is CASSVDRVNTGELFF. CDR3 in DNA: TGTGCCAGTAGTGTGGACAGGGTCAACACCGGGGAGCTGTTTTTT.

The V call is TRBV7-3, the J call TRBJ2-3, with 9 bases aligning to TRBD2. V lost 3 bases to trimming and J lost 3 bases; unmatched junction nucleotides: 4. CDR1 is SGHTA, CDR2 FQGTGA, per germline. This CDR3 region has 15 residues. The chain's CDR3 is CASSFSAGGTDTQYF. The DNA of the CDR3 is TGTGCCAGCAGCTTTTCAGCGGGGGGAACAGATACGCAGTATTTT.

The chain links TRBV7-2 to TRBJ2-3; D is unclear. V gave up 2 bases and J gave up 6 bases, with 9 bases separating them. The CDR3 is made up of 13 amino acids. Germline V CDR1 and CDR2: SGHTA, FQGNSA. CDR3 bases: TGTGCCAGCAGCTTATCTTTTGTGGATACGCAGTATTTT. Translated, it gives CASSLSFVDTQYF.

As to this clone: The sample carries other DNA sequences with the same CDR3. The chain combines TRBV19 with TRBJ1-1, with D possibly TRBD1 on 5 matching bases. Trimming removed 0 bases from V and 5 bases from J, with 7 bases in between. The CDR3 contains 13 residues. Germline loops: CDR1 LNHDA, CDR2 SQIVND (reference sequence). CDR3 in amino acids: CASSIDRETEAFF. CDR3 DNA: TGTGCCAGTAGTATAGACAGGGAAACTGAAGCTTTCTTT.

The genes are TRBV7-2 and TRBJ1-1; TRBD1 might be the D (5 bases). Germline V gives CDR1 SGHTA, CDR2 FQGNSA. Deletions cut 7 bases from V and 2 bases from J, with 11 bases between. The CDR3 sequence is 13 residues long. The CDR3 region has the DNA TGTGCCAGCAACCCAGGGCTCAACACTGAAGCTTTCTTT. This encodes CASNPGLNTEAFF.

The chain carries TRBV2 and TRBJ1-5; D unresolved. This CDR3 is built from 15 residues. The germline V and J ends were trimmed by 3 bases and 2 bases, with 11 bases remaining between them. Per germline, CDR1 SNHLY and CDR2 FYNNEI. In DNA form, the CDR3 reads TGTGCCAGCAGTGAGGAGGGTACGGGCAATCAGCCCCAGCATTTT. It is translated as CASSEEGTGNQPQHF. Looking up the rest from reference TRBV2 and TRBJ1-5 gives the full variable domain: EPEVTQTPSHQVTQMGQEVILRCVPISNHLYFYWYRQILGQKVEFLVSFYNNEISEKSEIFDDQFSVERPDGSNFTLKIRSTKLEDSAMYFCASSEEGTGNQPQHFGDGTRLSIL.

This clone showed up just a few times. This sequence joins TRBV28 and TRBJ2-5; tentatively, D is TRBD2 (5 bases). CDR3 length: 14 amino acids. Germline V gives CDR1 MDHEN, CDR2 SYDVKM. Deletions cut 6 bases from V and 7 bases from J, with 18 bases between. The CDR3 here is CASRSPGDRMTQYF. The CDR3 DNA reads TGTGCCAGCAGATCCCCCGGGGATCGAATGACCCAGTACTTC.

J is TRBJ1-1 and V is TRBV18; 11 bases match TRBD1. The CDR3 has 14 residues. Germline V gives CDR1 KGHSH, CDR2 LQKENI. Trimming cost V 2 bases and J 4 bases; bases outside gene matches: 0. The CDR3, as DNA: TGTGCCAGCTCACCAGGGACAGGGGGCACTGAAGCTTTCTTT. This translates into CASSPGTGGTEAFF.

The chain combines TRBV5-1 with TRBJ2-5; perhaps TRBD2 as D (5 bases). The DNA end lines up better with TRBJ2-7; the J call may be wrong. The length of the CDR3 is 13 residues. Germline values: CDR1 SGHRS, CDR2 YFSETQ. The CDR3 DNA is TGCGCCAGCAGCTTGGCGGGAACCTACGAGCAGTACTTC. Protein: CASSLAGTYEQYF.

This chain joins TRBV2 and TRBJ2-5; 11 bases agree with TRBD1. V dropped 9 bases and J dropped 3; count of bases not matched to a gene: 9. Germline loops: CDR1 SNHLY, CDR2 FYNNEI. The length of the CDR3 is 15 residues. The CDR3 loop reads CASLRGQGGKETQYF. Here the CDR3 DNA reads TGTGCCAGTCTAAGGGGACAGGGGGGGAAAGAGACCCAGTACTTC.

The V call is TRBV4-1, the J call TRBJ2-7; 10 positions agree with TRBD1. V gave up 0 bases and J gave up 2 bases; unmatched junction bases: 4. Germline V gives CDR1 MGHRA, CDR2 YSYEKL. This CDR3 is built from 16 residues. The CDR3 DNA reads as TGCGCCAGCAGCCAAGAAGGGACAGGGGTCACCTACGAGCAGTACTTC. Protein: CASSQEGTGVTYEQYF.

The CDR3 sequence is CASKPRGPYEQYF. DNA of the CDR3: TGTGCCAGTAAACCCAGGGGGCCCTACGAGCAGTACTTC. The rearrangement uses TRBV19 and TRBJ2-7; 8 bases are a match to TRBD1. CDR3 length: 13 amino acids. CDR1 and CDR2 from the germline V gene are LNHDA and SQIVND (reference sequence). The junction had 4 bases not matched to a gene; V was cut back by 7 bases and J by 2 bases. The full variable domain, its missing parts supplied by reference TRBV19 and TRBJ2-7, is DGGITQSPKYLFRKEGQNVTLSCEQNLNHDAMYWYRQDPGQGLRLIYYSQIVNDFQKGDIAEGYSVSREKKESFPLTVTSAQKNPTAFYLCASKPRGPYEQYFGPGTRLTVT.

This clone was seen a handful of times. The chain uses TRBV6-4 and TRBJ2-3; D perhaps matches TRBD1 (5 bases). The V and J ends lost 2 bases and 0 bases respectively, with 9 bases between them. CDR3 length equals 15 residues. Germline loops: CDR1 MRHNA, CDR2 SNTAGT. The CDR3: CASSDGAASTDTQYF. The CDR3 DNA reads TGTGCCAGCAGTGACGGGGCGGCCAGCACAGATACGCAGTATTTT.

The CDR3 sequence is CSVEDFLSLAGTYNEQFF. DNA for the CDR3: TGCAGCGTTGAAGATTTTTTGTCGCTAGCTGGAACCTACAATGAGCAGTTCTTC. The chain couples TRBV29-1 to TRBJ2-1, with a possible D match to TRBD2 (5 bases). The germline CDR1 and CDR2 sequences are SQVTM and ANQGSEA. This CDR3 is built from 18 residues. V was trimmed by 0 bases and J by 2 bases, leaving 20 bases between them.

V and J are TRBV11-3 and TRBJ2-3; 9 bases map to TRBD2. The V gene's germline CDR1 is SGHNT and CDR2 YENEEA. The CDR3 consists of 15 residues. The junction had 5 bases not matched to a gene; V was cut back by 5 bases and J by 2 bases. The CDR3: CASSRTSGSTDTQYF. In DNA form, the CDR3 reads TGTGCCAGCAGCAGAACTAGCGGGTCCACAGATACGCAGTATTTT.

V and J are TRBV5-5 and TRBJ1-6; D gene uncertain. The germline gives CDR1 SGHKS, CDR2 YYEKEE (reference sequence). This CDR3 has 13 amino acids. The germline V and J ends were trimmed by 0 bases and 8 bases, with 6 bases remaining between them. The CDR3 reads CASSLDADSPLHF. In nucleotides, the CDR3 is TGTGCCAGCAGCTTGGACGCAGATTCACCCCTCCACTTT.

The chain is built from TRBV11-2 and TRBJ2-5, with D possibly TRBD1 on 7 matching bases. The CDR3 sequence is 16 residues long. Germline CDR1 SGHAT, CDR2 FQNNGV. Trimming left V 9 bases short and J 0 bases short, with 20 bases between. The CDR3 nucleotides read TGTGCCAGTAGGGGGCAGTTGGGGGGCTACCAAGAGACCCAGTACTTC. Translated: CASRGQLGGYQETQYF. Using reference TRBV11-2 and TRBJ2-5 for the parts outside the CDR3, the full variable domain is EAGVAQSPRYKIIEKRQSVAFWCNPISGHATLYWYQQILGQGPKLLIQFQNNGVVDDSQLPKDRFSAERLKGVDSTLKIQPAKLEDSAVYLCASRGQLGGYQETQYFGPGTRLLVL.

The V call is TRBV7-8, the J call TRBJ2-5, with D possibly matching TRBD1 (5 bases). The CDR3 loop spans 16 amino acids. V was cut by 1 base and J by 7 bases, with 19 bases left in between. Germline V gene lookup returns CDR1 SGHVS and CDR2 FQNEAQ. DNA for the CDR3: TGTGCCAGCAGCTTAGGGGGCGGAGATCCCTTGGGGACCCAGTACTTC. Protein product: CASSLGGGDPLGTQYF.

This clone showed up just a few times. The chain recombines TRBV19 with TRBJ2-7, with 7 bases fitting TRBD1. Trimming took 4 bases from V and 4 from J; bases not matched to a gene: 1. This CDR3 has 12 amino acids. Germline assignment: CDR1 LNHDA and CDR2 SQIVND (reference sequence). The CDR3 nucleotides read TGTGCCAGTAGTAGACAGGGTTACGAGCAGTACTTC. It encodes CASSRQGYEQYF.

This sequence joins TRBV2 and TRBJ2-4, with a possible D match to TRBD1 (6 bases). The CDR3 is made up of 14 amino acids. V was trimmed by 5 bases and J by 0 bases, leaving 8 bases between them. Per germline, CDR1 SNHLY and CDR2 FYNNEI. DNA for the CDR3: TGTGCCAGCAGTACAGGGTTAGCCAAAAACATTCAGTACTTC. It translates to CASSTGLAKNIQYF.

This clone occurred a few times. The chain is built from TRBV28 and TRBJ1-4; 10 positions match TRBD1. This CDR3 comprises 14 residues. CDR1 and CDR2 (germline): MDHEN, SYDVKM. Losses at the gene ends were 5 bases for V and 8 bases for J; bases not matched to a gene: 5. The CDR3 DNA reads TGTGCCAGCAGTCTAGACAGGGGGCGCGAAAAACTGTTTTTT. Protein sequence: CASSLDRGREKLFF.